The 3 T cell receptor beta chains presented below share a single source sample, sequenced in a study of OX40 agonist ivuxolimab in advanced cancers. Produced via immunoSEQ multiplex PCR; TCRdb's table is partial and in-frame only. The sample holds roughly 20,000 clones, about three quarters seen once. The material sequenced was CD4+ or CD8+ T cells sorted from blood, taken in a trial of the OX40 agonist ivuxolimab. All receptors derive from an adult with an advanced solid tumor such as melanoma, head and neck, liver or kidney cancer.

The chain couples TRBV25-1 to TRBJ2-2; 7 bases fit TRBD1. The junction had 10 bases not matched to a gene; V was cut back by 5 bases and J by 7 bases. Germline V CDR1 and CDR2: MGHDK, SYGVNS. The CDR3 is 15 residues long. CDR3 bases: TGTGCCAGCAGTCCCAAGAGGGGGCGCAACGGGGAGCTGTTTTTT. Its translation is CASSPKRGRNGELFF.

This clone has a single count. The rearrangement links TRBV7-6 to TRBJ2-3; 11 bases match TRBD2. J gave up 1 base and V 1 base, and 1 base lay outside the gene matches. Germline V gives CDR1 SGHVS, CDR2 FNYEAQ. The CDR3 contains 16 residues. CDR3 in amino acids: CASSLELAGGTDTQYF. Written as DNA, the CDR3 is TGTGCCAGCAGCTTAGAACTAGCGGGGGGCACAGATACGCAGTATTTT.

V gene TRBV6-1 combines with J gene TRBJ1-6; tentatively, D is TRBD1 (6 bases). V was pared by 3 bases and J by 7 bases, with 13 bases between. Germline V gene sequence: CDR1 MNHNS, CDR2 SASEGT. The CDR3 is 15 residues long. CDR3 nucleotide sequence: TGTGCCAGCAGTGACCGGGCAGGGGCGAATTCACCCCTCCACTTT. It specifies CASSDRAGANSPLHF.